This T cell receptor beta chain was observed in a study of Ad26.COV2.S vaccination and SARS-CoV-2 variants. Background on the study: Enrollment placed the donor in the COV1001 Ad26.COV2.S trial arm. Intramuscular Ad26.COV2.S doses were given once or twice, 56 days apart.

Here immunoSEQ multiplex PCR was the method, and the copy in TCRdb shows in-frame clones only, minus some. In the table there are more than 300,000 clones, 86% of which are singletons. Noted treatment: some 19 received Ad26.COV2.S at low or high dose, single or two shots; several received placebo; per-sample allocation not given. Day 63 after the first vaccine or placebo injection was the time point for sampling. An adult aged 18-55 years in Boston served as the donor. The CDR3 spans 15 residues. V lost 2 bases, J lost 7 bases, and 8 bases stayed unmatched. Germline CDR1 and CDR2: ENHRY and SYGVKD. Sequenced here: peripheral blood, sampled in a trial of Ad26.COV2.S vaccine versus placebo. This receptor was obtained from a person between 18 and 65 years old who received the Ad26.COV2.S COVID-19 vaccine or a placebo. The V call is TRBV10-3, the J call TRBJ1-5; 7 nucleotides agree with TRBD1. The CDR3 loop is CAISETGDASQPQHF. CDR3 sequence (DNA): TGTGCCATCAGTGAGACAGGGGACGCTTCGCAGCCCCAGCATTTT.